This T cell receptor (beta chain) was profiled in a study of early T cells in non-severe SARS-CoV-2 infection. Whole-study context: Sequencing was performed on bulk RNA from unsorted whole blood, leaving chains unpaired.

The protocol attached unique molecular identifiers to individual cDNA molecules. TCRdb re-analysed the 5' RACE reads in MiXCR, keeping a single row per CDR3 protein. The table shows tens of thousands of distinct CDR3 sequences, with 3.5% to 4.5% occurring only once. The CDR3 contains 15 residues. V was trimmed by 4 bases and J by 0 bases, leaving 12 bases between them. From germline, CDR1 is SGHRS and CDR2 YFSETQ. Study conclusions and caveats: Private and CD4 specificities were missed by VDJdb matching, which favored anti-spike CD8 responses.

Points on this clonotype: Its antigen remains unknown.

The sequenced sample consisted of whole blood. V gene TRBV5-1 combines with J gene TRBJ2-3, with unresolved D. This clonotype was obtained from an adult who was a healthcare worker with PCR-confirmed SARS-CoV-2 infection or an uninfected control (not recorded which). For the CDR3, the DNA is TGCGCCAGCAGCACTCGATTACTTAGCACAGATACGCAGTATTTT. Translating it yields CASSTRLLSTDTQYF.